This paragraph covers one T cell receptor (beta chain) sequence. The antigen remains unidentified. The CDR3 covers 13 residues. Germline CDR1 reads MNHEY; CDR2 reads SMNVEV (reference sequence). The V end lost 6 bases, the J end lost 3 bases, and 12 bases lay between the germline ends. Both 60 Vbeta primers and 13 Jbeta primers went into the PCR. TCRdb's table, derived via immunoSEQ multiplex PCR, lists solely in-frame clones and lacks some. Among about 100,000 clones, around 82% were seen once, and the ten largest hold under 5.5%. This record belongs to a study of cytomegalovirus exposure and HLA in healthy donors. Study outcomes and limitations: It was assumed in the presence/absence analyses that sequencing depth was roughly uniform across donors. The listing of 150 to 200 TCR beta chains classed them as cytomegalovirus-associated.

This sequence originates from a man aged 35-49 years in good health and CMV-seropositive. The gene calls are TRBV27 and TRBJ2-7; D gene uncertain. Sequences were obtained from PBMCs. The CDR3 sequence is CASSLTPVYEQYF. CDR3 bases: TGTGCCAGCAGCTTGACACCGGTCTACGAGCAGTACTTC.